This TCR beta chain was identified in a study of technical replicates of blood from a few donors. V gave up 6 bases and J gave up 4 bases; unmatched junction bases: 8. The length of the CDR3 is 15 residues. CDR1 and CDR2 (germline): SGHAT, FQNNGV. Sequencing was performed with immunoSEQ multiplex PCR; in TCRdb, only in-frame clones are kept and a portion is missing. The sample includes under 95,000 clones, 95% seen only once; the top ten take about 0.25%. This rearrangement joins TRBV11-2 to TRBJ2-2; 7 bases are a match to TRBD2. The receptor's source is a human donor in good health. Sequences were obtained from T cells isolated from PBMCs. DNA of the CDR3: TGTGCCAGCAGTAGGGGAGGGTATTCCACCGGGGAGCTGTTTTTT. It specifies CASSRGGYSTGELFF.